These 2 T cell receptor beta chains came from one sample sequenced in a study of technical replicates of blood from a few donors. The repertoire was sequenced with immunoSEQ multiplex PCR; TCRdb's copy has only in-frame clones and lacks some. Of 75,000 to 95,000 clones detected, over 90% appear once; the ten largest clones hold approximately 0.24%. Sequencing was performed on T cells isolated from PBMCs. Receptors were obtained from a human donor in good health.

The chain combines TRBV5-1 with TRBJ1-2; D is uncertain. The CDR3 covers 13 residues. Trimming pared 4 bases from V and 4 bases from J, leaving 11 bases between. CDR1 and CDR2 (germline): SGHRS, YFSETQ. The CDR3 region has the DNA TGCGCCAGCAGCCGCGAGGGTGTCTATGGCTACACCTTC. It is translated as CASSREGVYGYTF.

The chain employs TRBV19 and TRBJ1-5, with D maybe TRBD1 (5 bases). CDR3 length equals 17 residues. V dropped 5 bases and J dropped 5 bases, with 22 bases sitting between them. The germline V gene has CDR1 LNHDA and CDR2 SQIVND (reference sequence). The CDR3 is CASSPGRGRDIDQPQHF. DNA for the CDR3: TGTGCCAGTAGTCCGGGACGGGGGAGGGATATTGATCAGCCCCAGCATTTT. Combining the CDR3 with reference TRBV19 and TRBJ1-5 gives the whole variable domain DGGITQSPKYLFRKEGQNVTLSCEQNLNHDAMYWYRQDPGQGLRLIYYSQIVNDFQKGDIAEGYSVSREKKESFPLTVTSAQKNPTAFYLCASSPGRGRDIDQPQHFGDGTRLSIL.